The 5 T cell receptor beta chains reported below all come from one sample, sequenced in a study of blood T cell repertoires in COVID-19. The method was immunoSEQ multiplex PCR; TCRdb's version includes in-frame clones alone and lacks a portion of them. The table has approximately 170,000 clones, about 80% seen once. The material sequenced was peripheral blood. The source is a man between 65 and 85 years old who had recovered from COVID-19.

This clone occurred once. V usage is TRBV5-6 and J usage is TRBJ1-6; weak D call: TRBD1 (5 bases). Germline V CDR1 and CDR2: SGHDT, YYEEEE. The V and J ends lost 3 bases and 2 bases respectively, with 12 bases between them. The CDR3 consists of 16 residues. The CDR3 DNA reads as TGTGCCAGCAGCTGGGGGGATCGGACCTATAATTCACCCCTCCACTTT. Encoded protein: CASSWGDRTYNSPLHF.

The V call is TRBV7-2, the J call TRBJ2-7; D is perhaps TRBD2 (7 bases). V shed 7 bases and J shed 0 bases, with 13 bases lying between them. The germline V gene has CDR1 SGHTA and CDR2 FQGNSA. The CDR3 has 14 amino acids. CDR3 DNA: TGTGCCAGCACCGTTGGGGGGGCCTCCTACGAGCAGTACTTC. It codes for CASTVGGASYEQYF.

The V call is TRBV6-6, the J call TRBJ2-1, with D possibly matching TRBD1 (5 bases). V dropped 7 bases and J dropped 6 bases, with 7 bases sitting between them. The CDR3 consists of 11 residues. The germline V gene encodes CDR1 MNHNY and CDR2 SVGAGI (reference sequence). The CDR3 sequence is CASTRVNEQFF. In DNA form, the CDR3 reads TGTGCCAGCACCAGGGTCAATGAGCAGTTCTTC.

This chain connects TRBV7-2 to TRBJ1-1; TRBD1 aligns across 9 bases. Losses at the gene ends were 1 base for V and 6 bases for J; bases not matched to a gene: 0. CDR1 and CDR2 from the germline V gene are SGHTA and FQGNSA. CDR3 length: 13 residues. In DNA form, the CDR3 reads TGTGCCAGCAGCTTAGGGACAGGGGCTGAAGCTTTCTTT. This codes for CASSLGTGAEAFF.

The chain carries TRBV5-1 and TRBJ2-3; 8 bases align to TRBD1. This CDR3 comprises 16 residues. V shed 3 bases, J shed 3 bases, and the junction held 9 bases outside the gene matches. CDR1 SGHRS and CDR2 YFSETQ come from the germline V gene. The DNA for the CDR3 is TGCGCCAGCAGCTCACCGCAGGGGGCGCGGACAGATACGCAGTATTTT. Encoded protein: CASSSPQGARTDTQYF.